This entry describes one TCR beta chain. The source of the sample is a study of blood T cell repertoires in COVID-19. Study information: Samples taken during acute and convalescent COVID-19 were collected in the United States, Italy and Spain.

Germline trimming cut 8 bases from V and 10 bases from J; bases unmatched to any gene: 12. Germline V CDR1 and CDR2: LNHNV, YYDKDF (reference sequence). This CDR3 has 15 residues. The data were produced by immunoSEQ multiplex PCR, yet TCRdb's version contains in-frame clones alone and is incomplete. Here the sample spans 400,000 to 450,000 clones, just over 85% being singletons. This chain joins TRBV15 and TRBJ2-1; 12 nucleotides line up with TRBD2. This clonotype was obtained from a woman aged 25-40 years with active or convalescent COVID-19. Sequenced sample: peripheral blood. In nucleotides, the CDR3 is TGTGCCACCCAAACAGGACTAGCGGGACAAGGGGAGCAGTTCTTC. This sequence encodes CATQTGLAGQGEQFF.